This TCR beta chain was captured by sequencing in a study of cytomegalovirus exposure and HLA in healthy donors (dated by TCRdb to the late 2010s). Background on the whole study: In an earlier analysis of 587 of the donors, 250 to 350 Gb of sequence data and some 120 million unique TCR beta sequences from 180 million or so T cells were reported. Approximately 300 gigabases of sequencing data and 75 million to 85 million unique TCR sequences made up an early release that covered about 640 HLA-typed donors. Among the approximately 420 genotyped donors, about 83% belonged to the genetic ancestry cluster associated with self-reported Caucasian donors. The aim of the study was to test whether cataloging public T cell receptors could identify signatures of past pathogen exposure. The T cell repertoires of 666 subjects were profiled by immunosequencing and related to cytomegalovirus serostatus. In addition to the first cohort of 650 to 800 subjects, a separate validation cohort of some 120 different subjects was used. To predict cytomegalovirus infection status, the study brought together high-throughput TCR immunosequencing, statistical association of individual TCRs with disease status, and machine learning. A later analysis re-analyzed previously published TCR beta repertoires from 666 donors and added high-resolution HLA genotyping to study TCR occurrence patterns. Rather than drawing on any new phenotypic data, the later analysis identified candidate immune exposures from TCR beta sequences and the way those sequences occurred across donors. To decide whether each TCR beta V gene segment behaved as functional or pseudogenic, an earlier analysis of nearly 600 of the donors relied on high-throughput TCR beta sequencing. Alongside the repertoire data, information on donor age, sex, ethnicity and CMV serostatus was compiled. A later genetic analysis used genome-wide SNP genotypes for about 60% of the roughly 700 donors, treating that subset as a discovery cohort. Every repertoire in the discovery cohort had been generated on one and the same sequencing platform. Class I and class II HLA loci were covered by the typing at four-digit resolution. The number of typed donors differed by locus: about 620-630 for A, B, C, DRB1 and DQB1; 500 to 550 for DQA1; fewer than 610 for DPA1; and roughly 450 for DPB1. About 5 DR-DQ haplotypes were handled as single units for association and clustering, since linkage in the cohort was strong. Among approximately 370 genotyped donors of the cohort, an average of around 250,000 unique TCR beta nucleotide sequences was sequenced per donor, of which about 19% were non-productive. The full study reports these points: A further reported finding was that TCR beta sequences accurately predicted the HLA-A and HLA-B alleles for most subjects in the first cohort. Presence/absence analyses assumed roughly uniform sequencing depth across donors, an assumption that may not hold. Correlated functional status among segregating V segments might reflect linkage disequilibrium, but an unknown experimental factor could not be ruled out. In an earlier analysis of about 540 of the donors, most TCR beta V segments were observed in productive rearrangements about 90% or about 30% of the time, broadly matching IMGT annotations. Across donors, most TCR sequences were observed very rarely, whereas some public TCRs were present in many individuals. For the cohort, immune exposure information was limited to CMV serostatus. A later genetic analysis associated a missense DCLRE1C variant with V-gene and J-gene trimming of TCR beta chains, and an independent cohort replicated the association. In a later analysis, most CMV-associated TCR beta chains were found to appear HLA-restricted, with HLA associations seemingly driven largely by CMV exposure. In both the original and validation cohorts, the classifier was reported to diagnose cytomegalovirus status with high specificity and sensitivity. Several of the top co-occurrence clusters appeared to be linked to parvovirus B19, influenza, CMV and Epstein-Barr virus, according to a later analysis. A few of the identified cytomegalovirus-associated TCR beta chains were confirmed in vitro to be specific for cytomegalovirus antigens. According to the authors, the approach could potentially be generalized to other disease states and immunological phenotypes. Because HLA typing was missing for some donors at each locus, association tests included only the typed subset. Because counts were too low, 15 to 20 rarely observed V segments, including chromosome 9 orphons, were excluded from the earlier analysis of 500 to 700 of the donors. A later analysis found that HLA-associated TCR beta chains were more clonally expanded and had lower generation probabilities than equally common non-associated chains. Assigning TCR associations to individual alleles was difficult when HLA alleles, especially DR and DQ, strongly co-occurred. According to a later genetic analysis, donors in an Asian-associated ancestry cluster had fewer N-insertions in productive TCRs than the approximately 670-donor mean. In a later analysis, TCR association rates were found to vary across HLA loci, with the most associated TCRs seen for DRB1 alleles and the fewest for HLA-C alleles. The cohort was sequenced for TCR beta chains only, and without alpha or paired-chain data the features that could be detected were limited. A cluster of highly shared sequence variants was judged likely to represent a technical artifact of the sequencing pipeline. At a false discovery rate of 0.05, a later analysis linked some 18,000 TCR beta sequences to specific HLA alleles. Because the 87-base-pair reads could not distinguish some IMGT-functional V segments, including TRBV6-2 and TRBV6-3, those segments were excluded. The study gave a list of over 150 TCR beta chains associated with cytomegalovirus.

V and J lose 7 bases and 5 bases, and a span of 17 bases separates them. Looking up the germline V gene (reference sequence) yields CDR1 LNHDA and CDR2 SQIVND. The CDR3 holds 15 amino acids from the cysteine to the phenylalanine. The kept DNA is CDR3 alone, 45 bases in frame from the first base. Remarks on this clone: The antigen it recognizes is unknown. Per-nucleotide qualities are absent, and no much larger clonotype sits a single base away.

The cohort consisted of approximately 670 healthy bone marrow donors. Cohort members were all nominally healthy when sampled, although unrecorded immune exposures were likely present. The donor tested CMV seronegative and was one of the 352 seronegative cohort members. Every donor gave a peripheral blood sample, and the peripheral blood mononuclear cells from that sample were used for TCR beta sequencing. The Qiagen DNeasy Blood Extraction Kit was used to extract genomic DNA from the blood cell samples. To prepare the library, the immunoSEQ multiplex PCR assay was applied. The multiplex PCR relied on a mix of 60 forward primers for TCR Vbeta segments and 13 reverse primers for TCR Jbeta segments. The CDR3 region of rearranged TCR beta genes was amplified from genomic DNA by a multiplex PCR assay. On the Illumina HiSeq System, the amplified TCR beta libraries were sequenced as 87-base-pair reads. From the authors' description of their analysis: A later analysis counted some 80 million unique TCR beta chains across the 700 or so repertoires, and some 11 million of these chains were shared by at least two donors. To remove PCR and sequencing errors, raw reads were error-corrected and collapsed into unique sequences using a nearest-neighbor algorithm that merged closely related sequences. CDR3 sequences were aligned to IMGT reference sequences to assign V, D and J gene segments. For a sequence to be retained, at least a six-nucleotide match to both a V gene segment and a J gene segment was required. Rearrangements were classified as productive when the CDR3 lacked stop codons and remained in frame with V and J, and all other rearrangements were classified as non-productive. CDR3 was defined according to IMGT convention as the region running from the second conserved V-encoded cysteine to the conserved J-encoded phenylalanine. In an earlier analysis of 550 to 650 of the donors, sequences lacking an unambiguous match to a single V gene segment were excluded. An earlier analysis of several hundred of the donors called V segments functional above 56.7% productive rearrangements and segregating when the between-donor standard deviation exceeded 5%. A statistical classification framework was developed to diagnose cytomegalovirus status using the catalog of TCR beta chain sequences. In a later analysis, V and J genes were assigned by comparing TCR nucleotide sequences against IMGT/GENE-DB human TR gene sequences. Using the TCRdist pipeline, a later analysis assigned CDR3 sequences along with most-parsimonious VDJ recombination scenarios. In a later analysis, every TCR beta chain was defined by the combination of its CDR3 amino acid sequence and its V-gene family, and reads without a unique V-gene family were dropped. To address suspected cross-contamination and a sequencing artifact, a later analysis removed 550 to 750 highly shared, low-generation-probability nucleotide sequences. A later analysis calculated a clonal expansion index for each public chain from normalized within-repertoire ranks of inferred template counts. In a later analysis, generation probabilities were computed with a VDJ recombination model fitted to out-of-frame rearrangements, and the resulting probabilities were checked against IGoR. Hypergeometric tests were used in a later analysis to score TCR-TCR, TCR-HLA and TCR-CMV co-occurrence, with a repertoire-size bias correction applied to the TCR pairs. To estimate false discovery rates, a later analysis permuted the HLA or CMV assignments 20 times. In a later analysis, co-occurring TCRs were grouped using DBSCAN, and TCRdist sequence similarity was added for clustering within HLA-allele-positive subsets. For co-occurrence clustering, repertoires with fewer than 30,000 or more than 120,000 public chains were excluded, along with 5 or 6 repertoires with anomalous nucleotide sharing. Imported from immuneACCESS, the table was reduced by TCRdb to in-frame sequences with V and J called. These copies leave out some clones; in studies compared against another copy, an unresolved V gene accounts for under half, and the cause of the remainder is not known. From that table come the V and J calls and clone size; the DNA was used to work out D and trimming. This sample comprises over 150,000 clones, around 80% of them detected only once. The leading ten clones occupy over 1.3% of the sample.

The TCR originated in a young man in good health and CMV-seronegative. The sample comprised PBMCs. The chain is made from TRBV19 and TRBJ2-2, and TRBD2 may be the D gene, going by 6 matching bases. The DNA reads as follows: TGTGCCAGTATCGAGTACGGTGGGGGGACCGGGGAGCTGTTTTTT. The translation is CASIEYGGGTGELFF.